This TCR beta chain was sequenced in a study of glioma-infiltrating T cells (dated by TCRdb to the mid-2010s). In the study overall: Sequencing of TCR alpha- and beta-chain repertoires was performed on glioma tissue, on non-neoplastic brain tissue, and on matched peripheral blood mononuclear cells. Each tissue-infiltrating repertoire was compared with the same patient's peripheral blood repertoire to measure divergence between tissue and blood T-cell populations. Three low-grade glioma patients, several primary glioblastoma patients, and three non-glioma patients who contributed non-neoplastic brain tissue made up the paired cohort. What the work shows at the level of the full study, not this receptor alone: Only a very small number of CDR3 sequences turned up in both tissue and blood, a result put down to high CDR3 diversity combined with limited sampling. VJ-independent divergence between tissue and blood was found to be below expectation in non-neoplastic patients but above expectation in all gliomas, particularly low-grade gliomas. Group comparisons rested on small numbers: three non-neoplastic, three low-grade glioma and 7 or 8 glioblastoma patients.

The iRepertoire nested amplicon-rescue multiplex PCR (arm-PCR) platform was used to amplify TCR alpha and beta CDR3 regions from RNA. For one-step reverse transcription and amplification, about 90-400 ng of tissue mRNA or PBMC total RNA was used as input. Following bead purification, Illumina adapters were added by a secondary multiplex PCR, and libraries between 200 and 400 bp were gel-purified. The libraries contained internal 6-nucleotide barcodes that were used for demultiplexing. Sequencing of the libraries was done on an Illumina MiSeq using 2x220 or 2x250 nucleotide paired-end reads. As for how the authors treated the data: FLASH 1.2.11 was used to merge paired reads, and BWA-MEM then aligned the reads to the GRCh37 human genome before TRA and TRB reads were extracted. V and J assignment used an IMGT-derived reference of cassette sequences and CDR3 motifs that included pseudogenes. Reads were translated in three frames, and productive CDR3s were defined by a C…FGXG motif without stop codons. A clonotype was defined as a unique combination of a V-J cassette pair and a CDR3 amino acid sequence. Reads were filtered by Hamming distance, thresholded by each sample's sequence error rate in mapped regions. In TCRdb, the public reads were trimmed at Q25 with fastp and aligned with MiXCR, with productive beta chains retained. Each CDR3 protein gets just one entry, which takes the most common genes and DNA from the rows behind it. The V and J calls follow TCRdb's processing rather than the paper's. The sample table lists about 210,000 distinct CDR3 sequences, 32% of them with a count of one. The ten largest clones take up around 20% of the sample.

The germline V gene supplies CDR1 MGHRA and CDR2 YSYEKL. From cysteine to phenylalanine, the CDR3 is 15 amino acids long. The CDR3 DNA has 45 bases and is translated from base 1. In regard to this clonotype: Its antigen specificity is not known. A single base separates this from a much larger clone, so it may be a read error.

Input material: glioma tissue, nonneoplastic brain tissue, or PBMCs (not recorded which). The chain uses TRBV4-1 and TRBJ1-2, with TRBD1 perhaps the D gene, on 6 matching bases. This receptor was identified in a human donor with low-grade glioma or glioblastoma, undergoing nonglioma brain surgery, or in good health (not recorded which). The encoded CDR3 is CASSQWSGVNYGDTF. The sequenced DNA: TGCGCCAGCAGCCAATGGTCAGGGGTGAACTATGGCGACACCTTC.